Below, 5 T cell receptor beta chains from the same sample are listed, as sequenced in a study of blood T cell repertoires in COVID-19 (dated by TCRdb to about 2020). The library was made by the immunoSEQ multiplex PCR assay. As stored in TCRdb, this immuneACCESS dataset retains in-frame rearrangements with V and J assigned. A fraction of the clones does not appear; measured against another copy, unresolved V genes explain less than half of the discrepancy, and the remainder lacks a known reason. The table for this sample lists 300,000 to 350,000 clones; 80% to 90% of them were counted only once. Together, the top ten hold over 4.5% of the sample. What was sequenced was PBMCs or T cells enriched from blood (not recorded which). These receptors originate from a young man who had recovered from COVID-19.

CDR3 nucleotide sequence: TGCGCCAGCAGCCTAAAAGAAATAGGGGGTACTGAAGCTTTCTTT. It translates to CASSLKEIGGTEAFF. The V and J genes are TRBV4-1 and TRBJ1-1, with D maybe TRBD1 (6 bases). The CDR3 runs 15 residues. V shed 4 bases and J shed 5 bases, with 17 bases lying between them. The germline gives CDR1 MGHRA, CDR2 YSYEKL.

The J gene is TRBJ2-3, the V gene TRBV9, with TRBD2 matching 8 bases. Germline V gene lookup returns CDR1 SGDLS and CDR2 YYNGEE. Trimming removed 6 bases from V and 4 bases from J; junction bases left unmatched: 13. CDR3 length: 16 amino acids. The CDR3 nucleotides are TGTGCCAGCACCCCCGGGACTAGTTTCAGCTCAGATACGCAGTATTTT. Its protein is CASTPGTSFSSDTQYF.

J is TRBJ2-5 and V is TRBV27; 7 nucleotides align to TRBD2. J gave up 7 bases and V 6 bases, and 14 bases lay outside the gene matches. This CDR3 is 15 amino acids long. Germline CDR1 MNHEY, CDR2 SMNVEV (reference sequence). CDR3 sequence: CASSSLGTTDWTQYF. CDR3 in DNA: TGTGCCAGCAGCTCACTTGGGACTACTGATTGGACCCAGTACTTC.

The DNA for the CDR3 is TGTGCCAGTATAAAGACAGGGACCTACGAGCAGTACTTC. Protein product: CASIKTGTYEQYF. The chain couples TRBV28 to TRBJ2-7, with TRBD1 identical over 7 bases. CDR3 size: 13 residues. Germline CDR1 reads MDHEN; CDR2 reads SYDVKM. V was pared by 9 bases and J by 2 bases, with 7 bases of the junction left unmatched.

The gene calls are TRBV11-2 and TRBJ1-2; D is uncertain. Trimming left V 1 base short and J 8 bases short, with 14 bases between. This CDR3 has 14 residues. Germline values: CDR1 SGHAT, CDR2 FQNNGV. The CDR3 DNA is TGTGCCAGCAGCTTAGTCCCGACCAGCGCCGGCTACACCTTC. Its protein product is CASSLVPTSAGYTF.